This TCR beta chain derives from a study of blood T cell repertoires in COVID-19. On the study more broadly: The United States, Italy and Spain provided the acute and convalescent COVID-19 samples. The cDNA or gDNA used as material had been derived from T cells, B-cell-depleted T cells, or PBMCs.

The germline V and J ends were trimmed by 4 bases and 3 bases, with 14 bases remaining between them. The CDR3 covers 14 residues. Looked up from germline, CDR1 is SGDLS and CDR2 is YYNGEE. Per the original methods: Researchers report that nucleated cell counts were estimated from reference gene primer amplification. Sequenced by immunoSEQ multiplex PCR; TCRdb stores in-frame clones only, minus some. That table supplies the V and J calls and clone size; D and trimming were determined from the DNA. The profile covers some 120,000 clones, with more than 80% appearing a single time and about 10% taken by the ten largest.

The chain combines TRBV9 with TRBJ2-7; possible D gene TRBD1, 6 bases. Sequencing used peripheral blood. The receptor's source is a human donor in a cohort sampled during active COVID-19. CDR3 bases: TGTGCCAGCAGCCCAGGGGTAGCAAGCTACGAGCAGTACTTC. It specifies CASSPGVASYEQYF.